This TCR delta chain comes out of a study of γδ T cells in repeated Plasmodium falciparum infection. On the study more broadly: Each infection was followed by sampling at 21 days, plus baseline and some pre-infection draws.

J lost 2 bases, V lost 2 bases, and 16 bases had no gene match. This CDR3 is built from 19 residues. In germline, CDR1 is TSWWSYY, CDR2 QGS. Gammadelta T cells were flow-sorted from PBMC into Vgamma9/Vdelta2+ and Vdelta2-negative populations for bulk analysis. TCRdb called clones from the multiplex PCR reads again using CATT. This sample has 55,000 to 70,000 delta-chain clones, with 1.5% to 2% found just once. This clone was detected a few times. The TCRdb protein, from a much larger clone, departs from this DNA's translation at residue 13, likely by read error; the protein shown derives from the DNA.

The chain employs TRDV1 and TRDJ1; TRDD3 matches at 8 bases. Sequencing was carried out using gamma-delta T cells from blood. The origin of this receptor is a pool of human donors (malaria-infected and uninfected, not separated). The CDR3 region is CALGEEYPPYWGVTDKLIF. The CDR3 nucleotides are TGTGCTCTTGGGGAAGAATACCCCCCGTACTGGGGGGTAACCGATAAACTCATCTTT.